This T cell receptor (beta chain) appears in the sequencing data of a study of beta chain features in type 1 diabetes (dated by TCRdb to about 2018). At the level of the whole study: Mean age, gender distribution, total cell number and subset yield were not different between patients and healthy donors. Across all samples, 107,917,701 sorted cells were examined, and cell number per subset correlated strongly with RNA yield. In the study, recently diagnosed type 1 diabetes patients and matched healthy donors were compared on the TCRB repertoires of their sorted circulating CD4+ T cell subsets. Whereas all 28 donors provided naive and central memory subsets, regulatory and stem cell-like memory subsets were isolated from just 8 patients and about 8 healthy donors. Study-level results and caveats: Type 1 diabetes patients showed a moderate but significant shortening of TCRB CDR3 length in all four CD4+ subsets. Because cDNA was sequenced instead of genomic DNA, activated cells with high expression could be over-represented, although the groups did not differ in activation or CD3 levels. Naive, central memory and regulatory TCRB repertoires appeared to be more similar among patients than among healthy donors. Because small numbers of individuals were included in the HLA sub-analyses, any influence of HLA type on TCRB rearrangement was left unresolved. Shorter templates might have been favored by PCR, but patient and control samples were amplified and corrected together, so both groups would have been affected equally by any skew. At VDJ recombination sites, patients with type 1 diabetes made fewer insertions and deleted more nucleotides, a pattern implying thymic rearrangement abnormalities.

From each donor, a single peripheral blood sample of 100 to 150 mL on average was drawn into heparinised tubes. Using a panel that included CD45RO, CCR7, CD25, CD127, CD95 and CD27, naive, central memory, regulatory and stem cell-like memory CD4+ T cells were sorted on a BD FACSAria II. All sorted populations exceeded 95% purity. PBMCs were isolated immediately by Lymphoprep density gradient centrifugation and stained directly without culture. So that batch effects would be minimized, each experiment stained and sorted samples in pairs, pairing one healthy donor with one patient. This clone was found a few times. The antigen this receptor binds is unknown. Nothing much larger sits one base from this clone, and base qualities are not available. Spanning cysteine to phenylalanine, the CDR3 consists of 14 amino acids. Just CDR3 DNA is preserved here, 42 bases in frame from base 1. The V and J ends are trimmed by 0 bases and 0 bases, leaving 5 bases between them. From a lookup of the germline V gene, CDR1 and CDR2 are ENHRY and SYGVKD.

The entire amount of isolated RNA was reverse transcribed using the High Capacity cDNA Reverse Transcription Kit, so the sequenced TCRB transcripts were expressed ones. Deep immunoSEQ sequencing was applied to naive, central memory and regulatory T cell samples, giving an average of around 4 million total reads per sample. Sorted cells were lysed in RLT buffer and RNA was extracted with DNase-treated RNeasy Micro or Mini kits, depending on cell number. To prevent cross-contamination, every cell subset was processed on its own, while patient and healthy donor samples were processed together. TCRB sequences were amplified from cDNA with the immunoSEQ multiplex PCR, producing 87-bp fragments spanning the CDR3 region. Sequencing of the amplicons was performed on the Illumina HiSeq platform. Concerning the study's data processing: Synthetic template baselines were used to correct PCR bias computationally, reads within Hamming distance 2 were collapsed, and singletons that could not be merged were discarded. Reads were aligned to IMGT to assign V, D and J genes, CDR3 length, and insertions or deletions at six rearrangement sites. Within each subset, clonotype counts were normalized to sorted cell number, after which true diversity and Gini coefficients were computed with the tcR R package. The overlap coefficient, calculated on TCRB nucleotide sequences, was used to quantify repertoire sharing. TCRdb carries this immuneACCESS record with in-frame sequences only. Its versions omit some clonotypes, under half of them owing to an unresolved V gene in the studies checked, with the rest unexplained. Clonal size and the V and J genes are those of that table, whereas D and trimming came from the DNA. Present in this sample are around 170,000 clones, 9% to 10% of which were seen just once. The ten largest clones capture approximately 2.3% of the sample.

Material for sequencing was central memory CD4+ T cells from blood. The sequence is built from TRBV10-3 and TRBJ2-5; the D segment cannot be called with confidence. This clonotype originated in a woman between 18 and 30 years old in good health. The DNA sequence reads TGTGCCATCAGTGAGTCGACTTACCAAGAGACCCAGTACTTC. It encodes CAISESTYQETQYF.